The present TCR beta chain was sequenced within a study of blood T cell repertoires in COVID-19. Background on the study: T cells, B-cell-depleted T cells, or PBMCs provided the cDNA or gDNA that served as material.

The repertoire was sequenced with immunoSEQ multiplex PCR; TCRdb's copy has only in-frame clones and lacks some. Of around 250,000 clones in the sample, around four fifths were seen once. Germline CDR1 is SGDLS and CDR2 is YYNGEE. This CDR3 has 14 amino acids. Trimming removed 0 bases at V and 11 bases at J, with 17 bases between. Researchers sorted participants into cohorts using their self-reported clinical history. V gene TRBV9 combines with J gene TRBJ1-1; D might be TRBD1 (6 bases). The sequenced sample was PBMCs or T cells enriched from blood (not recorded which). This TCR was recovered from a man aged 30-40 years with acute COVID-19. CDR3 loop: CASSVEAGQSGAFF. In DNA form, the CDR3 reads TGTGCCAGCAGCGTAGAAGCTGGACAGTCGGGTGCTTTCTTT.